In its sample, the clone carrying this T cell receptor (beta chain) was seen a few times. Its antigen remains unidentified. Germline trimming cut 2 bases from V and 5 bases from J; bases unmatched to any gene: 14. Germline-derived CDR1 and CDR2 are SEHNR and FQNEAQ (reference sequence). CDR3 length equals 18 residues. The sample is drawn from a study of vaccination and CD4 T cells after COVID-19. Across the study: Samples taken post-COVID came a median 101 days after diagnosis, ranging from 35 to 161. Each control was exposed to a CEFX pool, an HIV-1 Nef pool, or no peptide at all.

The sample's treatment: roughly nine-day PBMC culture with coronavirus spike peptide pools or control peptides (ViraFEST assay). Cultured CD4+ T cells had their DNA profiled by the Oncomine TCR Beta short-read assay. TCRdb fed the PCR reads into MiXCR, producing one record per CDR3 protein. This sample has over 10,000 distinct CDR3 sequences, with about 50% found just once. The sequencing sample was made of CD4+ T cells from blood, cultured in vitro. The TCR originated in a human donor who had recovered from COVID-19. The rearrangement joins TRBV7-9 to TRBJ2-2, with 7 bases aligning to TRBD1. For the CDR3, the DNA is TGTGCCAGCAGCTTATTTTCAGGGACAGTCCGTTTTACCGGGGAGCTGTTTTTT. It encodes CASSLFSGTVRFTGELFF.